A selection of T cell receptor beta chains follows, all from one sample in a study of response to subunit inactivated influenza vaccine. TCRdb ran MiXCR on the RT-PCR reads and lists one entry per CDR3 protein. Of some 160,000 distinct CDR3 sequences in the sample, 9.5% to 13% are singletons; the top ten hold around 12%. Sequenced here: non-naive T cells sorted from PBMCs, sampled roughly 45 days after vaccination. The receptor source for this set is a man aged 50 or older who received an inactivated influenza vaccine. The CDR3 runs from the conserved cysteine through the conserved F or W. A D gene is named only where the DNA matches it firmly. Rows give clone size only sometimes, using once, few, many, or a class for an expanded clone.

>many|TRBV12-3/TRBV12-4|TRBJ2-5|.
CASTSAETQYF
TGTGCCAGCACCTCTGCAGAGACCCAGTACTTC
>many|TRBV6-5|TRBJ1-1|.
CASSYRTVNTEAFF
TGTGCCAGCAGTTACCGGACGGTGAACACTGAAGCTTTCTTT
>few|TRBV11-2|TRBJ1-6|TRBD1
CASSHRGRGTYNSPLHF
TGTGCCAGCAGCCATAGGGGGCGAGGAACCTATAATTCACCCCTCCACTTT
>.|TRBV7-9|TRBJ1-2|.
CASSVSVESSVYGYTF
TGTGCCAGCAGCGTCTCGGTCGAGTCTTCCGTCTATGGCTACACCTTC
>.|TRBV5-1|TRBJ2-5|TRBD2
CASSSRFASGVQETQYF
TGCGCCAGCAGCTCCCGTTTCGCTAGCGGGGTCCAAGAGACCCAGTACTTC
>.|TRBV11-2|TRBJ2-3|.
CASSPHREASTDTQYF
TGTGCCAGCAGCCCCCATCGAGAGGCTAGCACAGATACGCAGTATTTT
>few|TRBV12-3/TRBV12-4|TRBJ1-6|.
CASSQAGRGSSPLHF
TGTGCCAGCAGCCAAGCGGGAAGAGGGAGTTCACCCCTCCACTTT
>few|TRBV27|TRBJ2-2|.
CASSSLTGLNTGELFF
TGTGCCAGCAGTTCACTAACGGGTCTGAACACCGGGGAGCTGTTTTTT
>.|TRBV19|TRBJ2-7|TRBD2
CASSKSGTSGSYEQYF
TGTGCCAGTAGTAAAAGTGGGACTAGCGGGAGCTACGAGCAGTACTTC
>.|TRBV9|TRBJ1-5|.
CASSLGGANNQPQHF
TGTGCCAGCAGCCTCGGGGGGGCGAACAATCAGCCCCAGCATTTT
>.|TRBV4-3|TRBJ2-3|.
CASSQDVFRTDTQYF
TGCGCCAGCAGCCAAGATGTGTTCAGGACAGATACGCAGTATTTT
>once|TRBV20-1|TRBJ1-4|.
CSASWGRGTEKLFF
TGCAGTGCTAGTTGGGGGCGCGGTACTGAAAAACTGTTTTTT
>.|TRBV5-1|TRBJ1-1|TRBD1
CASSPGGLDTEAFF
TGCGCCAGCAGCCCAGGGGGACTGGACACTGAAGCTTTCTTT
>.|TRBV10-3|TRBJ2-7|TRBD1
CAIRGTGHSYEQYF
TGTGCCATCAGGGGGACAGGGCACTCCTACGAGCAGTACTTC
>many|TRBV9|TRBJ2-1|.
CASSVEAVLIGEQFF
TGTGCCAGCAGCGTGGAAGCGGTACTAATAGGGGAGCAGTTCTTC
>few|TRBV9|TRBJ2-1|.
CASSEGGGIYNEQFF
TGTGCCAGCAGCGAGGGGGGGGGCATATACAATGAGCAGTTCTTC
>few|TRBV3-1|TRBJ1-2|.
CASSHRRYGYTF
TGTGCCAGCAGCCACCGGAGGTACGGCTACACCTTC
>.|TRBV21-1|TRBJ2-1|.
CASSTPKTSGRDNEQFF
TGTGCCAGCAGCACACCAAAGACTAGCGGGAGGGACAATGAGCAGTTCTTC
>.|TRBV6-2/TRBV6-3|TRBJ1-1|.
CATRQDTEAFF
TGTGCCACCCGACAGGACACTGAAGCTTTCTTT
>few|TRBV6-2/TRBV6-3|TRBJ2-7|TRBD2
CASSYLAGDFYEQYF
TGTGCCAGCAGTTACTTGGCGGGAGATTTCTACGAGCAGTACTTC
>few|TRBV28|TRBJ2-1|TRBD2
CASRGLAGALAHEQFF
TGTGCCAGCAGGGGGCTAGCGGGGGCGCTTGCCCATGAGCAGTTCTTC
>.|TRBV12-3/TRBV12-4|TRBJ2-1|.
CASSFRGLPTFSSYNEQFF
TGTGCCAGCAGTTTCCGGGGACTGCCCACCTTTAGCTCCTACAATGAGCAGTTCTTC
>many|TRBV3-1|TRBJ2-7|.
CASSQERRRFFPDEQYF
TGTGCCAGCAGCCAAGAGCGTCGCAGATTTTTTCCCGACGAGCAGTACTTC
>many|TRBV5-1|TRBJ1-1|.
CASSLGPNTEAFF
TGCGCCAGCAGCTTGGGGCCGAACACTGAAGCTTTCTTT
>.|TRBV4-1|TRBJ2-3|.
CASSHRTGTDTQYF
TGCGCCAGCAGCCATCGGACAGGCACAGATACGCAGTATTTT
>.|TRBV4-1|TRBJ2-2|.
CASSQGVTISTTGELFF
TGCGCCAGCAGCCAAGGGGTGACAATTTCCACCACCGGGGAGCTGTTTTTT
>few|TRBV2|TRBJ2-1|TRBD2
CASSRLAGGGEQFF
TGTGCCAGCAGTCGCCTAGCGGGAGGGGGTGAGCAGTTCTTC
>.|TRBV10-3|TRBJ2-7|TRBD2
CAISGISGVSSYEQYF
TGTGCCATCAGTGGGATTAGCGGGGTGAGCTCCTACGAGCAGTACTTC
>many|TRBV5-1|TRBJ2-1|TRBD2
CASSLDWGGNEQFF
TGCGCCAGCAGCCTAGATTGGGGGGGTAATGAGCAGTTCTTC
>many|TRBV29-1|TRBJ2-1|TRBD2
CSVDRGGFYNEQFF
TGCAGCGTTGATCGGGGGGGTTTCTACAATGAGCAGTTCTTC
>.|TRBV3-1|TRBJ1-2|.
CASSHNSIGPYGYTF
TGTGCCAGCAGCCATAACAGTATAGGCCCCTATGGCTACACCTTC
>few|TRBV6-5|TRBJ2-7|TRBD1
CASSYSRGRGHEQYF
TGTGCCAGCAGTTACTCCCGGGGCAGGGGGCACGAGCAGTACTTC
>few|TRBV28|TRBJ2-1|TRBD2
CASSSTREGNEQFF
TGTGCCAGCAGTTCCACAAGGGAGGGCAATGAGCAGTTCTTC
>many|TRBV5-5|TRBJ1-5|.
CASSLFGKNNQPQHF
TGTGCCAGCAGCTTGTTCGGGAAAAACAATCAGCCCCAGCATTTT
>many|TRBV5-6|TRBJ2-7|TRBD1
CASSLRQGIDEQYF
TGTGCCAGCAGCTTGAGACAGGGGATCGACGAGCAGTACTTC
>.|TRBV5-1|TRBJ2-2|TRBD2
CASSLEPAGTGELFF
TGCGCCAGCAGCTTGGAACCAGCGGGGACCGGGGAGCTGTTTTTT
>few|TRBV19|TRBJ1-1|TRBD1
CASSLQTGLYTEAFF
TGTGCCAGTAGTCTCCAGACAGGGCTTTACACTGAAGCTTTCTTT
>many|TRBV11-2|TRBJ2-2|TRBD1
CASSIRQGLGTGELFF
TGTGCCAGCAGCATAAGACAGGGGTTGGGTACCGGGGAGCTGTTTTTT
>many|TRBV6-1|TRBJ2-3|.
CASAPRHTSTDTQYF
TGTGCCAGCGCCCCGCGCCATACTAGCACAGATACGCAGTATTTT
>.|TRBV18|TRBJ2-5|.
CASSPIITGHRVAQYF
TGTGCCAGCTCACCCATCATCACAGGGCATCGAGTGGCCCAGTACTTC
>.|TRBV27|TRBJ2-6|.
CASSFLDPGANVLTF
TGTGCCAGCAGTTTTCTGGATCCTGGGGCCAACGTCCTGACTTTC
>few|TRBV9|TRBJ2-7|TRBD2
CASSVGGGRYSYEQYF
TGTGCCAGCAGCGTAGGGGGCGGGAGGTATTCCTACGAGCAGTACTTC
>few|TRBV12-3/TRBV12-4|TRBJ2-2|.
CASRVALGYAGELFF
TGTGCCAGCAGGGTGGCCCTAGGGTACGCCGGGGAGCTGTTTTTT
>.|TRBV6-1|TRBJ1-6|.
CASGIGTAPSPLHF
TGTGCCAGCGGGATCGGGACGGCCCCCTCACCCCTCCACTTT
>.|TRBV7-2|TRBJ1-2|.
CASSFASQGGGYTF
TGTGCCAGCAGCTTTGCGTCACAGGGCGGCGGCTACACCTTC
>.|TRBV11-1|TRBJ2-7|TRBD2
CASTRDYSYEQYF
TGTGCCAGCACCCGGGACTATAGCTACGAGCAGTACTTC
>many|TRBV2|TRBJ2-7|.
CASSESWVFGDYEQYF
TGTGCCAGCAGTGAGTCTTGGGTCTTCGGCGACTACGAGCAGTACTTC
>few|TRBV5-1|TRBJ2-5|TRBD1
CASSSGDSVLETQYF
TGCGCCAGCAGCTCTGGGGACAGCGTCTTGGAGACCCAGTACTTC
>.|TRBV20-1|TRBJ2-7|.
CSAPISGRLDEQYF
TGCAGTGCTCCGATTTCAGGGAGGCTCGACGAGCAGTACTTC
>few|TRBV7-2|TRBJ1-2|TRBD1
CASSIEWTGYNYGYTF
TGTGCCAGCAGCATAGAATGGACAGGGTATAACTATGGCTACACCTTC
>few|TRBV6-1|TRBJ2-1|.
CASKSSGGTAVSSYNEQFF
TGTGCCAGCAAGTCAAGTGGGGGGACAGCCGTTAGCTCCTACAATGAGCAGTTCTTC
>.|TRBV7-6|TRBJ2-1|TRBD2
CASSLIASGSGNEQFF
TGTGCCAGCAGCTTAATAGCTAGCGGGAGCGGTAATGAGCAGTTCTTC
>.|TRBV4-1|TRBJ1-4|.
CASIGDPLGRATNEKLFF
TGCGCCAGCATCGGAGACCCCCTCGGGCGGGCAACTAATGAAAAACTGTTTTTT
>.|TRBV25-1|TRBJ2-7|TRBD1
CASSGYRGLAEQYF
TGTGCCAGCAGTGGGTACAGGGGCCTGGCCGAGCAGTACTTC
>few|TRBV3-1|TRBJ1-5|TRBD1
CASSLGTGADQPQHF
TGTGCCAGCAGCCTAGGGACAGGGGCGGATCAGCCCCAGCATTTT
>many|TRBV28|TRBJ2-7|.
CASSSGGTVAEQYF
TGTGCCAGCAGTTCAGGGGGGACAGTAGCTGAGCAGTACTTC
>many|TRBV2|TRBJ1-6|TRBD1
CASTGEQGLSPLHF
TGTGCCAGCACGGGGGAACAGGGGCTCTCACCCCTCCACTTT
>.|TRBV20-1|TRBJ2-3|TRBD2
CSATTSGNADTQYF
TGCAGTGCTACGACTAGCGGGAATGCAGATACGCAGTATTTT
>many|TRBV20-1|TRBJ2-1|TRBD1
CSARRGRGQGYNEQFF
TGCAGTGCTAGACGGGGAAGGGGGCAAGGCTACAATGAGCAGTTCTTC